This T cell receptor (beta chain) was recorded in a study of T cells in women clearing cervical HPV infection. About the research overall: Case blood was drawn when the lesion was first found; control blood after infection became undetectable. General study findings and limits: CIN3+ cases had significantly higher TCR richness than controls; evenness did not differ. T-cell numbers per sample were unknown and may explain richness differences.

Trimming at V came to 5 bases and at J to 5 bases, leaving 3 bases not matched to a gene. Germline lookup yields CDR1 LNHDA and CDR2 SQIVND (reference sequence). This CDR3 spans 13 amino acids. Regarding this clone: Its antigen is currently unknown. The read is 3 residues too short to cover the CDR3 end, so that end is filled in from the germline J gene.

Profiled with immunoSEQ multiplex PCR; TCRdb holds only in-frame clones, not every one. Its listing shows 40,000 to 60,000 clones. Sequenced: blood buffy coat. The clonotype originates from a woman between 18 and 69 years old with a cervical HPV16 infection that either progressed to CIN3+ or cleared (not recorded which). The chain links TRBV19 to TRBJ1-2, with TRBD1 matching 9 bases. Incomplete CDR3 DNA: TGTGCCAGTAGTGAGACAGGGGGATATGGC. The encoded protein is CASSETGGYG. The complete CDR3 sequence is CASSETGGYGYTF.